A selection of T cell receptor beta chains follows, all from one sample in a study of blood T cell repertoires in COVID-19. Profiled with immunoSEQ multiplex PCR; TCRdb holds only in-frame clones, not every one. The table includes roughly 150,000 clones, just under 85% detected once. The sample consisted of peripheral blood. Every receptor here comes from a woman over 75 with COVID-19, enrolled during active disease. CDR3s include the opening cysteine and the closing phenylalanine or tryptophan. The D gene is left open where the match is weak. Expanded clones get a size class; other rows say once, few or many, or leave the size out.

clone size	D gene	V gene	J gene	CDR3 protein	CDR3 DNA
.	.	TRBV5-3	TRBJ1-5	CACRDSQTQPQHF	TGTGCCTGTCGGGACTCCCAAACGCAGCCCCAGCATTTT
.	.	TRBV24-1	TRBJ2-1	CATGRLAGYNEQFF	TGTGCCACCGGTCGGCTAGCAGGCTACAATGAGCAGTTCTTC
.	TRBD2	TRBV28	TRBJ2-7	CASRRAGGRESAGGKSSYEQYF	TGTGCCAGCAGACGCGCTGGGGGCAGGGAGTCAGCGGGAGGTAAGAGCTCCTACGAGCAGTACTTC
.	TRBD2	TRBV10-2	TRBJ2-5	CASSVAGGAGETQYF	TGCGCCAGCAGTGTTGCGGGAGGTGCGGGCGAGACCCAGTACTTC
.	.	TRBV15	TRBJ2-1	CATSRRSRVGLGSYNEQFF	TGTGCCACCAGCAGAAGGAGTAGAGTAGGTTTGGGTTCCTACAATGAGCAGTTCTTC
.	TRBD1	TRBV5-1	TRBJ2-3	CASSSAGGFGRADTQYF	TGCGCCAGCAGCTCTGCAGGGGGTTTTGGCCGAGCAGATACGCAGTATTTT
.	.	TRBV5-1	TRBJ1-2	CASRSGAGGYTF	TGCGCCAGCAGATCAGGCGCGGGTGGCTACACCTTC
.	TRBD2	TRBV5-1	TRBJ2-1	CASSLLLGRAGEQFF	TGCGCCAGCAGTCTGCTGCTCGGGAGGGCCGGTGAGCAGTTCTTC
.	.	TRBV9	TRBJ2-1	CASSVAGYNEQFF	TGTGCCAGCAGCGTAGCAGGCTACAATGAGCAGTTCTTC
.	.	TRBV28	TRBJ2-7	CASSLVDTSSYEQYF	TGTGCCAGCAGTTTAGTGGACACGAGCTCCTACGAGCAGTACTTC
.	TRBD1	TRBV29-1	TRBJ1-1	CSALTGGVEAFF	TGCAGCGCTCTGACAGGGGGCGTTGAAGCTTTCTTT
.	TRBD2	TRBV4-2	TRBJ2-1	CASSQVPGLAGLNEQFF	TGTGCCAGCAGCCAGGTTCCAGGACTAGCGGGGCTCAATGAGCAGTTCTTC
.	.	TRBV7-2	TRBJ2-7	CASSPQGGPYEQYF	TGTGCCAGCAGCCCCCAGGGCGGTCCGTACGAGCAGTACTTC
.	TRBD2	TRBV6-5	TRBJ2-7	CASSRTSGYEQYF	TGTGCCAGCAGTAGGACTAGCGGCTACGAGCAGTACTTC
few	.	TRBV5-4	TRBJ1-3	CASSLGSRSGNTIYF	TGTGCCAGCAGCTTGGGTAGTCGTTCTGGAAACACCATATATTTT
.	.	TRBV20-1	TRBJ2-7	CSASRASPPYEQYF	TGCAGTGCTAGTAGGGCTAGCCCCCCCTACGAGCAGTACTTC
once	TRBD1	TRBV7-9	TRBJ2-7	CASSPRTGGARQYF	TGTGCCAGCAGCCCCAGGACAGGGGGCGCGAGGCAGTACTTC
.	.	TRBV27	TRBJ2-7	CASSFYSSYEQYF	TGTGCCAGCAGTTTTTACAGCTCCTACGAGCAGTACTTC
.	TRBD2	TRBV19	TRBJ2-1	CASSIGAGTSANEQFF	TGTGCCAGTAGTATAGGTGCCGGGACTAGTGCCAATGAGCAGTTCTTC
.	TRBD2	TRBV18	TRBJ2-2	CASSPAGLAIDGELFF	TGTGCCAGCTCACCGGCTGGACTAGCGATTGACGGGGAGCTGTTTTTT
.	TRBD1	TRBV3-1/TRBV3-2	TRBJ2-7	CASSEGWGQALYEQYF	TGTGCCAGCAGCGAAGGCTGGGGACAGGCATTATACGAGCAGTACTTC
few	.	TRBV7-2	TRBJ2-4	CASSLKQGRAKNIQYF	TGTGCCAGCAGCTTAAAACAGGGTCGAGCCAAAAACATTCAGTACTTC
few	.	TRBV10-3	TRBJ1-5	CAITEHSNQPQHF	TGTGCCATCACTGAACATAGCAATCAGCCCCAGCATTTT
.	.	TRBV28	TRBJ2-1	CASSLGSGRHNEQFF	TGTGCCAGCAGTTTAGGGTCAGGGCGGCACAATGAGCAGTTCTTC
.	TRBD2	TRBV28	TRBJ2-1	CASRTSKASGGYNEQFF	TGTGCCAGCAGGACTTCAAAGGCTAGCGGGGGATACAATGAGCAGTTCTTC
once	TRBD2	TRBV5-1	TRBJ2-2	CASSASGNTGELFF	TGCGCCAGCAGCGCTAGCGGGAACACCGGGGAGCTGTTTTTT
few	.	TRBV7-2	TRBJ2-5	CASHETGRGETQYF	TGTGCCAGTCACGAAACAGGGAGGGGGGAGACCCAGTACTTC
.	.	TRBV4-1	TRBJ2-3	CASSQDDRRGTQYF	TGCGCCAGCAGCCAAGATGACAGGAGAGGTACGCAGTATTTT
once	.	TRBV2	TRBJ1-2	CASPAGHYYGYTF	TGTGCCAGCCCGGCTGGACACTACTATGGCTACACCTTC
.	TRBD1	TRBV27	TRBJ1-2	CASSFLTGALGLEGYTF	TGTGCCAGCAGTTTTCTGACAGGGGCCCTGGGGCTGGAGGGCTACACCTTC
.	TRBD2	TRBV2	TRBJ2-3	CASSRLAVEDTQYF	TGTGCCAGCAGCCGACTAGCGGTGGAAGATACGCAGTATTTT